Below, 23 T cell receptor beta chains from the same sample are listed, as sequenced in a study of cytotoxic CD8 clonotypes in ibrutinib-treated CLL. Profiled with immunoSEQ multiplex PCR; TCRdb holds only in-frame clones, not every one. The data show 200,000 to 250,000 clones, 70% seen once. The sample was PBMCs, taken after 24 months of ibrutinib treatment. Every receptor here comes from a human donor with chronic lymphocytic leukemia.

V usage is TRBV2 and J usage is TRBJ2-5; 7 positions agree with TRBD1. The germline CDR1 and CDR2 sequences are SNHLY and FYNNEI. CDR3 length: 14 amino acids. This chain's CDR3 is CTTDGTAFKGTQYF. CDR3 coding DNA: TGTACTACAGACGGGACAGCCTTCAAAGGGACCCAGTACTTC.

This clone showed up just a few times. The CDR3 DNA reads TGTGCCAGCAGCCCGGGGCAAAATCAGCCCCAGCATTTT. This encodes CASSPGQNQPQHF. V gene TRBV7-2 combines with J gene TRBJ1-5; a weak D match, TRBD1 (5 bases). The CDR3 runs 13 residues. CDR1 and CDR2 (germline): SGHTA, FQGNSA. V was clipped by 5 bases and J by 4 bases, with 9 bases between them.

The chain couples TRBV11-2 to TRBJ1-2; D call uncertain. This CDR3 is 14 amino acids long. CDR1 SGHAT and CDR2 FQNNGV come from the germline V gene. The ends were cut back, 2 bases at V and 6 bases at J, with 13 bases in the middle. The CDR3 nucleotides are TGTGCCAGCAGCTTAAGATCTGGCGGCGATGGCTACACCTTC. This encodes CASSLRSGGDGYTF.

J is TRBJ2-1 and V is TRBV11-2; D possibly uses TRBD1 or TRBD2 (7 bases each). There are 17 residues in the CDR3. Germline loops: CDR1 SGHAT, CDR2 FQNNGV. Trimming removed 1 base from V and 1 base from J, with 14 bases in between. As DNA, the CDR3 is TGTGCCAGCAGCTTAGCCCAGGGGGAGGGATCCTACAATGAGCAGTTCTTC. Translation gives CASSLAQGEGSYNEQFF. The full variable domain, in which reference TRBV11-2 and TRBJ2-1 provide the parts outside the CDR3, is EAGVAQSPRYKIIEKRQSVAFWCNPISGHATLYWYQQILGQGPKLLIQFQNNGVVDDSQLPKDRFSAERLKGVDSTLKIQPAKLEDSAVYLCASSLAQGEGSYNEQFFGPGTRLTVL.

The chain uses TRBV10-3 and TRBJ2-1; TRBD1 aligns across 11 bases. This CDR3 is 15 amino acids long. CDR1 and CDR2 (germline): ENHRY, SYGVKD. After removal of 4 bases from V and 8 bases from J, the junction contained 7 bases not matched to a gene. CDR3 in amino acids: CAISGDRGVLDEQFF. CDR3 nucleotide sequence: TGTGCCATCAGTGGGGACAGGGGGGTCTTAGATGAGCAGTTCTTC.

The chain has TRBV9 and TRBJ2-1; TRBD2 aligns across 10 bases. V dropped 0 bases and J dropped 6; count of bases not matched to a gene: 9. CDR1 is SGDLS, CDR2 YYNGEE, per germline. The CDR3 consists of 17 residues. The DNA for the CDR3 is TGTGCCAGCAGCGTAGGAGCTCGGACTAGCGGTAGCAATGAGCAGTTCTTC. Translation: CASSVGARTSGSNEQFF.

The genes are TRBV5-1 and TRBJ2-1; 10 nucleotides line up with TRBD2. After removal of 3 bases from V and 0 bases from J, the junction contained 6 bases not matched to a gene. The germline gives CDR1 SGHRS, CDR2 YFSETQ. The length of the CDR3 is 17 residues. CDR3 loop: CASSWQSSGSSYNEQFF. In nucleotides, the CDR3 is TGCGCCAGCAGCTGGCAATCTAGCGGGAGCTCCTACAATGAGCAGTTCTTC.

This clone was observed once. This sequence joins TRBV19 and TRBJ1-1, with D perhaps TRBD1 (5 bases). Germline CDR1 LNHDA, CDR2 SQIVND (reference sequence). V lost 7 bases to trimming and J lost 4 bases, with 10 bases between them. CDR3 length: 12 amino acids. The CDR3 loop reads CASKDIPTEAFF. In DNA form, the CDR3 reads TGTGCCAGTAAGGACATCCCCACTGAAGCTTTCTTT.

The J gene is TRBJ2-5, the V gene TRBV19; 14 bases match TRBD2. V shed 4 bases, J shed 14 bases, and the junction held 9 bases outside the gene matches. CDR3 size: 14 residues. CDR1 is LNHDA, CDR2 SQIVND, per germline (reference sequence). CDR3 nucleotide sequence: TGTGCCAGTAGTAGCGGACTAGCGGGAGGCCCGGGTTACTTC. It specifies CASSSGLAGGPGYF.

In the case of this clone: The sample contains more than one DNA sequence encoding this CDR3. The chain links TRBV27 to TRBJ2-7; weak D call: TRBD1 (7 bases). V lost 5 bases and J 2 bases, leaving 13 bases between the germline ends. The V gene's germline CDR1 is MNHEY and CDR2 SMNVEV (reference sequence). This CDR3 has 14 residues. In nucleotides, the CDR3 is TGTGCCAGCAGTCTCAGGGGGGTTACCTACGAGCAGTACTTC. It encodes CASSLRGVTYEQYF.

V is TRBV10-3 and J is TRBJ2-7; the match to TRBD2 covers 7 bases. The CDR3 consists of 14 residues. The germline gives CDR1 ENHRY, CDR2 SYGVKD. J lost 4 bases, V lost 3 bases, and 6 bases had no gene match. CDR3 sequence reads: CAISEGLADYEQYF. CDR3 bases: TGTGCCATCAGTGAAGGTCTAGCGGATTACGAGCAGTACTTC.

V usage is TRBV29-1 and J usage is TRBJ1-2, with 10 bases lining up with TRBD1. The CDR3 contains 16 residues. Per germline, CDR1 SQVTM and CDR2 ANQGSEA. The V segment lost 1 base and the J segment 4 bases; nucleotides outside the gene matches: 9. Here the CDR3 reads CSVEGGQGRAGYGYTF. In DNA, the CDR3 is TGCAGCGTTGAAGGGGGACAGGGGCGAGCAGGCTATGGCTACACCTTC.

The rearrangement uses TRBV6-4 and TRBJ2-2; the D gene is possibly TRBD2 (5 bases). Germline V lookup: CDR1 MRHNA, CDR2 SNTAGT. Trimming left V 6 bases short and J 0 bases short, with 5 bases between. The CDR3 has 13 amino acids. The CDR3 protein is CASRLANTGELFF. CDR3 sequence (DNA): TGTGCCAGCAGACTAGCGAACACCGGGGAGCTGTTTTTT.

The chain carries TRBV27 and TRBJ2-7; 9 bases map to TRBD2. The ends lost 5 bases at V and 4 bases at J; junction bases unmatched: 6. CDR1 is MNHEY, CDR2 SMNVEV, per germline (reference sequence). The CDR3 totals 14 residues. The CDR3 nucleotides read TGTGCCAGCAGTCCGGGACTAGCCCCATACGAGCAGTACTTC. This encodes CASSPGLAPYEQYF.

This clone was seen a few times. The rearrangement links TRBV6-4 to TRBJ1-3; the D is unclear. Trimming cost V 2 bases and J 3 bases, with 11 bases left between them. Germline assignment: CDR1 MRHNA and CDR2 SNTAGT. The CDR3 loop spans 15 amino acids. CDR3 protein: CASSDSVPGGNTIYF. In DNA form, the CDR3 reads TGTGCCAGCAGTGACAGCGTTCCCGGTGGAAACACCATATATTTT.

The V gene is TRBV7-3, the J gene TRBJ2-1, with TRBD1 identical over 7 bases. The germline V gene encodes CDR1 SGHTA and CDR2 FQGTGA. V shed 5 bases, J shed 0 bases, and the junction held 4 bases outside the gene matches. The CDR3 sequence is 15 residues long. CDR3 protein: CASSSTGVSYNEQFF. CDR3 nucleotides: TGTGCCAGCAGCAGCACAGGGGTCTCCTACAATGAGCAGTTCTTC.

The chain combines TRBV11-3 with TRBJ2-3; 8 positions match TRBD2. Germline loops: CDR1 SGHNT, CDR2 YENEEA. The CDR3 consists of 15 residues. V was clipped by 3 bases and J by 1 base; unmatched bases: 3. DNA of the CDR3: TGTGCCAGCAGCTTCCGGGGGGGCGGCACAGATACGCAGTATTTT. It specifies CASSFRGGGTDTQYF.

For this clone: At the DNA level, this CDR3 is encoded by other sequences in the same sample as well. The rearrangement joins TRBV28 to TRBJ1-2; D is uncertain. CDR3 length equals 13 residues. Deletions cut 6 bases from V and 2 bases from J, with 10 bases between. The germline CDR1 and CDR2 sequences are MDHEN and SYDVKM. CDR3 region: CASSPLGNYGYTF. CDR3 in DNA: TGTGCCAGCAGCCCCCTGGGGAACTATGGCTACACCTTC.

This clone was seen a handful of times. This chain uses TRBV19 with TRBJ2-7; D remains unclear. Trimming left V 3 bases short and J 6 bases short, with 15 bases between. This CDR3 contains 14 residues. CDR1 and CDR2 from the germline V gene are LNHDA and SQIVND (reference sequence). The CDR3 protein is CASSIPALGGEQYF. For the CDR3, the DNA is TGTGCCAGTAGTATCCCGGCCTTGGGCGGCGAGCAGTACTTC.

The rearrangement links TRBV27 to TRBJ2-5, with D maybe TRBD2 (6 bases). Trimming removed 0 bases at V and 5 bases at J, with 13 bases between. The CDR3 sequence is 15 residues long. Per the germline V gene, CDR1 is MNHEY and CDR2 is SMNVEV (reference sequence). CDR3 nucleotide sequence: TGTGCCAGCAGTTTATCCGGGGGAATTTTGGAGACCCAGTACTTC. It yields the protein CASSLSGGILETQYF.

The chain is built from TRBV19 and TRBJ2-2; 9 bases fit TRBD2. V lost 5 bases, J lost 0 bases, and 7 bases stayed unmatched. This CDR3 is built from 17 residues. Germline V gives CDR1 LNHDA, CDR2 SQIVND (reference sequence). The DNA of the CDR3 is TGTGCCAGTAGTCGTGGGGCTAGCGGGACGAACACCGGGGAGCTGTTTTTT. Encoded protein: CASSRGASGTNTGELFF.

This clone was seen once. The V gene is TRBV27, the J gene TRBJ2-1, with D perhaps TRBD1 or TRBD2 (5 bases each). The V and J ends lost 8 bases and 9 bases respectively, with 8 bases between them. There are 10 residues in the CDR3. Germline assignment: CDR1 MNHEY and CDR2 SMNVEV (reference sequence). CDR3 coding DNA: TGTGCCAGCCAGGGACGTGAGCAGTTCTTC. It is translated as CASQGREQFF.

CDR3 sequence reads: CASSEWDNTGELFF. The CDR3 bases are TGTGCCAGCAGTGAATGGGATAACACCGGGGAGCTGTTTTTT. This chain links TRBV2 with TRBJ2-2; no definite D call. Germline values: CDR1 SNHLY, CDR2 FYNNEI. The CDR3 extends over 14 amino acids. V lost 2 bases, J lost 2 bases, and 6 bases lay in between.